This entry features one T cell receptor (beta chain) sequence. Trimming pared 3 bases from V and 0 bases from J, leaving 12 bases between. In germline, CDR1 is DFQATT, CDR2 SNEGSKA (reference sequence). The CDR3 has 15 amino acids. Sequenced by immunoSEQ multiplex PCR; TCRdb stores in-frame clones only, minus some. The sample lists tens of thousands of clones, about 91% occurring once. These data are taken from a study of T cell responses to AZD1222 COVID-19 vaccine. The J gene is TRBJ1-3, the V gene TRBV20-1; D is perhaps TRBD1 (6 bases). This clonotype was sampled from an adult who received the AZD1222 COVID-19 vaccine. The sample here was peripheral blood, taken 28 days after the second AZD1222 dose. The CDR3 here is CSASRQVSSGNTIYF. CDR3 nucleotides: TGCAGTGCTAGTCGACAGGTGTCCTCTGGAAACACCATATATTTT.